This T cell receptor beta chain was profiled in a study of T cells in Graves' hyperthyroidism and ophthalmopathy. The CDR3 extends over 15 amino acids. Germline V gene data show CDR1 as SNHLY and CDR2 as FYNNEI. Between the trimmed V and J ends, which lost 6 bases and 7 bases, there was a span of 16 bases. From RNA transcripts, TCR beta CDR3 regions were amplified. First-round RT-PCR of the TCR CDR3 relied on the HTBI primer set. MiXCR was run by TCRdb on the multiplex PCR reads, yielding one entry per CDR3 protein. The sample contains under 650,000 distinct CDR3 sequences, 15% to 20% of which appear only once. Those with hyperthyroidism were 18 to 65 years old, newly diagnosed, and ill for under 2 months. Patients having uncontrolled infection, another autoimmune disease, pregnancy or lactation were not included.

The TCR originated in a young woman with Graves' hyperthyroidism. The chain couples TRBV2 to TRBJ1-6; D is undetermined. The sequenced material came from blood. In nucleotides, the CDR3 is TGTGCCAGCAGCCGTTCGACCAGGCAAAATTCACCCCTCCACTTT. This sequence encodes CASSRSTRQNSPLHF.